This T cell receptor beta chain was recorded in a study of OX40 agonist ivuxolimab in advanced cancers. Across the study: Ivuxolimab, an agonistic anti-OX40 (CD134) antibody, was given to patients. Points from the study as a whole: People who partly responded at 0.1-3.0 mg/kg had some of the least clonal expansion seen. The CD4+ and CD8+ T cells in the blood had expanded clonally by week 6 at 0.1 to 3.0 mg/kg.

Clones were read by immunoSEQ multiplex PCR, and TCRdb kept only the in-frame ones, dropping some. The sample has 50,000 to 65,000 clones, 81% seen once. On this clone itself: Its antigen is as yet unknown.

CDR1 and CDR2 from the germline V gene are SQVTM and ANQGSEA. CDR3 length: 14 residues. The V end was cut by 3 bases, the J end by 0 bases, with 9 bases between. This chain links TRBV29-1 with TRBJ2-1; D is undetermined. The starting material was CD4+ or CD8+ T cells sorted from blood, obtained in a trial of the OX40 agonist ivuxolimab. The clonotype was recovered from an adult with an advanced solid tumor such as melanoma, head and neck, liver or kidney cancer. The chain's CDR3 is CSVDWSSSYNEQFF. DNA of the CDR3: TGCAGCGTTGACTGGTCCAGCTCCTACAATGAGCAGTTCTTC.